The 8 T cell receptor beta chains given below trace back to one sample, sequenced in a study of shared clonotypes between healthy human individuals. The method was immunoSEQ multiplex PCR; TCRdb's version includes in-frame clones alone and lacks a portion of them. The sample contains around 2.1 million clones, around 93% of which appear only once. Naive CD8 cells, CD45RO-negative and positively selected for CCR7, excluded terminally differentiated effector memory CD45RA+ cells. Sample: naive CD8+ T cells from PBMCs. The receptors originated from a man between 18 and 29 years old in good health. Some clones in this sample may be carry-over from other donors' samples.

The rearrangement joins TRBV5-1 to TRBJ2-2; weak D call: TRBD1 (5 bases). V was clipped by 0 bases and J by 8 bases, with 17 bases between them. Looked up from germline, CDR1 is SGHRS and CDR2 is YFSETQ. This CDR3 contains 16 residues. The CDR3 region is CASSLERQFFGGELFF. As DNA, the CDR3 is TGCGCCAGCAGCTTGGAACGACAGTTCTTTGGGGGGGAGCTGTTTTTT.

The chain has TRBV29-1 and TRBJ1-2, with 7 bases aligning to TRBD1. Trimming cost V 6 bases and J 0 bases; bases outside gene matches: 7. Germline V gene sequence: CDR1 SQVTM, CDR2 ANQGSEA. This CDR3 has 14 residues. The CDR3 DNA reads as TGCAGCGTAGACGGACAGGACCCTAACTATGGCTACACCTTC. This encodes CSVDGQDPNYGYTF.

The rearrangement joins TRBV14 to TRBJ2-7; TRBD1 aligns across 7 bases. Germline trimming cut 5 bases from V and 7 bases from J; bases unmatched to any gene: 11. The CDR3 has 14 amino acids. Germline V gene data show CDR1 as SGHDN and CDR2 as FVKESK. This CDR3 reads CASSYLLTGEEQYF. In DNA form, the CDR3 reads TGTGCCAGCAGCTATCTATTAACAGGGGAGGAGCAGTACTTC.

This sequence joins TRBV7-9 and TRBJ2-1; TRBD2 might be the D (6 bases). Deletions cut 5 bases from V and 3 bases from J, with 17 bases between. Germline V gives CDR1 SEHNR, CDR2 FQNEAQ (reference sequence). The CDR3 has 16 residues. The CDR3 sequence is CASSPHAGSDYNEQFF. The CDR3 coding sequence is TGTGCCAGCAGCCCCCATGCGGGGTCTGACTACAATGAGCAGTTCTTC.

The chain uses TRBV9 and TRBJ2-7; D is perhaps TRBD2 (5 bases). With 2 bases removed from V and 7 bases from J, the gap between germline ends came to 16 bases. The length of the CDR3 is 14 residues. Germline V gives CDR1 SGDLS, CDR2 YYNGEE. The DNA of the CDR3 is TGTGCCAGCAGCGTCAATGGCCTCCCGGGGGAGCAGTACTTC. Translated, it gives CASSVNGLPGEQYF.

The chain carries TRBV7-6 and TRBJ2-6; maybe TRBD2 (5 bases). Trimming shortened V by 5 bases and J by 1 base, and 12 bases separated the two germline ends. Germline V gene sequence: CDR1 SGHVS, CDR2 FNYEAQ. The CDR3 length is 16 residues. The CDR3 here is CASSPGPGSGANVLTF. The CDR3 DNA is TGTGCCAGCAGCCCCGGTCCGGGATCTGGGGCCAACGTCCTGACTTTC.

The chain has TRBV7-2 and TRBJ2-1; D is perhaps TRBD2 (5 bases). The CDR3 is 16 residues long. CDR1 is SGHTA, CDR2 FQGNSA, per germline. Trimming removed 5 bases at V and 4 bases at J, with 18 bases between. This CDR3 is CASSPRGSHLYNEQFF. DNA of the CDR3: TGTGCCAGCAGCCCTCGGGGTAGCCATCTATACAATGAGCAGTTCTTC. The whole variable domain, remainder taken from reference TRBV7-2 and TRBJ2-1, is GAGVSQSPSNKVTEKGKDVELRCDPISGHTALYWYRQSLGQGLEFLIYFQGNSAPDKSGLPSDRFSAERTGGSVSTLTIQRTQQEDSAVYLCASSPRGSHLYNEQFFGPGTRLTVL.

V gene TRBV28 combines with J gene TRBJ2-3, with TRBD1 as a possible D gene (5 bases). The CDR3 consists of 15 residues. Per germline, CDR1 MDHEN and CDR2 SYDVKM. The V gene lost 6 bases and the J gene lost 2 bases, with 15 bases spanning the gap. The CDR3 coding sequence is TGTGCCAGCAGCTTAACAGGAATCAACACAGATACGCAGTATTTT. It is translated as CASSLTGINTDTQYF.